This T cell receptor beta chain was recorded in a study of blood T cell repertoires in COVID-19. Germline CDR1 SGHVS, CDR2 FNYEAQ. This CDR3 has 14 residues. Trimming took 8 bases from V and 1 from J, leaving 14 bases between them. The participants were between 18 and 89 years old and came from roughly 24 US areas. Original analysis: Estimated nucleated cell counts came from reference gene primer amplification. The data were produced by immunoSEQ multiplex PCR, yet TCRdb's version contains in-frame clones alone and is incomplete. That table is the source of V, J and clone size, and D and trimming were worked out from the DNA. In the table there are hundreds of thousands of clones, 80% to 90% of which are singletons.

The chain links TRBV7-6 to TRBJ2-5, with a weak D call TRBD2 (5 bases). The sample taken for sequencing was PBMCs or T cells enriched from blood (not recorded which). The origin of this receptor is a man aged 25 to 45 who had recovered from COVID-19. The CDR3 nucleotides read TGTGCCAGCGGCGGGCCCCCGGTCCAAGAGACCCAGTACTTC. Encoded protein: CASGGPPVQETQYF.